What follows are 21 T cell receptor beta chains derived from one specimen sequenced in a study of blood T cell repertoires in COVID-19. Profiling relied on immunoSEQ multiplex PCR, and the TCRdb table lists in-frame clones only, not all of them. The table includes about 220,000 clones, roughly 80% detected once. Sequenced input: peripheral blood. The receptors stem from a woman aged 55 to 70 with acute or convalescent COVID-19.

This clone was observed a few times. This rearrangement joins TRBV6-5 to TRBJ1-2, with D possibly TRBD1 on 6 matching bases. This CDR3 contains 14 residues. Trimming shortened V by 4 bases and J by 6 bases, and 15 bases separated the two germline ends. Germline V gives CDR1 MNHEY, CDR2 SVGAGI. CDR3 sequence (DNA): TGTGCCAGCAGTTTATCCGGGACAAGAGATGGCTACACCTTC. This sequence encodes CASSLSGTRDGYTF.

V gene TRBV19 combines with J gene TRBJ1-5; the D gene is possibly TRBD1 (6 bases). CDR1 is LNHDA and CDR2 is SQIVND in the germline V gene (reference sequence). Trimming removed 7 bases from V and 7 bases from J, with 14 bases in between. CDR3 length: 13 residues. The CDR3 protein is CASNHRVAQPQHF. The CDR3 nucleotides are TGTGCCAGTAACCACAGGGTAGCCCAGCCCCAGCATTTT.

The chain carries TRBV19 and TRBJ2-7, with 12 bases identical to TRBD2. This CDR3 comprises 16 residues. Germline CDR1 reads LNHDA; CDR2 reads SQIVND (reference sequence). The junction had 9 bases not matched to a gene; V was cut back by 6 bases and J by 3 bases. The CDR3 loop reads CASRTSGLAGYYEQYF. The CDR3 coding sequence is TGTGCCAGTAGGACCTCGGGACTAGCGGGCTACTACGAGCAGTACTTC.

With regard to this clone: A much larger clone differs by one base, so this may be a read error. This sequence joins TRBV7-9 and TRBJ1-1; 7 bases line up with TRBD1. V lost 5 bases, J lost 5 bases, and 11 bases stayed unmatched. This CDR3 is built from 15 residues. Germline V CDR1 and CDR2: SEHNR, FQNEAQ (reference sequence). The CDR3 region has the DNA TGTGCCAGCAGCGTTCCGACAGGGATTAAAACTGAAGCTTTCTTT. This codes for CASSVPTGIKTEAFF.

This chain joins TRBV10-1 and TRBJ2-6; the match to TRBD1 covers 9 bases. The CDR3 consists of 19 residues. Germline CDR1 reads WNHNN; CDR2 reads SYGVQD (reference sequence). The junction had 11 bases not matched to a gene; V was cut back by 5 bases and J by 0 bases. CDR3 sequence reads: CASSTEPTGGTSGANVLTF. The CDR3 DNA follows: TGCGCCAGCAGTACCGAGCCGACAGGGGGGACCTCTGGGGCCAACGTCCTGACTTTC.

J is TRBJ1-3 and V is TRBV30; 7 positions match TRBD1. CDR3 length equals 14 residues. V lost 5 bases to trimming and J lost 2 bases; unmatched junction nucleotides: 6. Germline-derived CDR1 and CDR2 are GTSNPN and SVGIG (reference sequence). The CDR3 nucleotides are TGTGCCTGGGGGGACAGATATGCTGGAAACACCATATATTTT. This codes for CAWGDRYAGNTIYF.

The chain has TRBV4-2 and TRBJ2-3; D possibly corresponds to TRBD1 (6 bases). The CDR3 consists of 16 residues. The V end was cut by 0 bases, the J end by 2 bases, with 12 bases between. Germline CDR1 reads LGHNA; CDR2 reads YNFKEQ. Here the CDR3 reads CASSQDQGTPTDTQYF. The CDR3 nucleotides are TGTGCCAGCAGCCAAGATCAGGGGACGCCCACAGATACGCAGTATTTT.

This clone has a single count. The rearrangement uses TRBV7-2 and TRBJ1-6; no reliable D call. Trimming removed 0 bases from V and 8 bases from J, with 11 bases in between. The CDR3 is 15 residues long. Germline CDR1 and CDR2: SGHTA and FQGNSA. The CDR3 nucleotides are TGTGCCAGCAGCTTAGCTGGCGGAATCGATTCACCCCTCCACTTT. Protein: CASSLAGGIDSPLHF. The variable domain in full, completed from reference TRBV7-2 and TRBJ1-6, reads GAGVSQSPSNKVTEKGKDVELRCDPISGHTALYWYRQSLGQGLEFLIYFQGNSAPDKSGLPSDRFSAERTGGSVSTLTIQRTQQEDSAVYLCASSLAGGIDSPLHFGNGTRLTVT.

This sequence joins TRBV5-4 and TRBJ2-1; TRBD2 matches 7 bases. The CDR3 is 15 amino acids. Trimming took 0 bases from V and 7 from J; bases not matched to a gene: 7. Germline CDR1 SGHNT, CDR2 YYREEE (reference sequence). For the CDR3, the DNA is TGTGCCAGCAGCTTGGCCGGGACTACCCGTAATGAGCAGTTCTTC. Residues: CASSLAGTTRNEQFF.

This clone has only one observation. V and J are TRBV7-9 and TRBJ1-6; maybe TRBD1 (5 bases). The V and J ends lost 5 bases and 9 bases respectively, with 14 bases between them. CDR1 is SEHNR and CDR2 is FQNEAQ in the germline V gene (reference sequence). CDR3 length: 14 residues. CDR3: CASSPGGGGSPLHF. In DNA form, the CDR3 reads TGTGCCAGCAGCCCGGGGGGGGGAGGTTCACCCCTCCACTTT.

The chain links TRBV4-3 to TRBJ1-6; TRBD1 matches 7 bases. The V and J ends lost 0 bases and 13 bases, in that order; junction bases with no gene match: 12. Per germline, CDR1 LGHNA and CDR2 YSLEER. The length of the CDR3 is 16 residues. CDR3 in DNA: TGCGCCAGCAGCCAAGATTATGAGGGGGCCAGAACTCCCCTCCACTTT. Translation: CASSQDYEGARTPLHF.

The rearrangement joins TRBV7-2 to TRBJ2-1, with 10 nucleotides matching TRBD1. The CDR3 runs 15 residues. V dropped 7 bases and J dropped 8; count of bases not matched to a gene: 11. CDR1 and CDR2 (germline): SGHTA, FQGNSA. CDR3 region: CASTRPGQGIHEQFF. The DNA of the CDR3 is TGTGCCAGCACCCGGCCGGGACAGGGGATCCATGAGCAGTTCTTC.

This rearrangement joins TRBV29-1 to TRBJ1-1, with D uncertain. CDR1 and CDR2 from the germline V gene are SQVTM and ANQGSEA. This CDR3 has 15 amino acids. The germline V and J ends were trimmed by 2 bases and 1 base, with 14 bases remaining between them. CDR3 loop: CSVEYPLIQNTEAFF. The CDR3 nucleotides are TGCAGCGTTGAATATCCGCTAATTCAGAACACTGAAGCTTTCTTT.

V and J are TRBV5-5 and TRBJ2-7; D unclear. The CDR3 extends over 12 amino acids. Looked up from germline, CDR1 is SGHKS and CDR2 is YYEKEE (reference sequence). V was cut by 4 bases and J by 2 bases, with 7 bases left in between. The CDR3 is CASSQTAYEQYF. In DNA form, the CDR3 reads TGTGCCAGCAGCCAGACTGCCTACGAGCAGTACTTC.

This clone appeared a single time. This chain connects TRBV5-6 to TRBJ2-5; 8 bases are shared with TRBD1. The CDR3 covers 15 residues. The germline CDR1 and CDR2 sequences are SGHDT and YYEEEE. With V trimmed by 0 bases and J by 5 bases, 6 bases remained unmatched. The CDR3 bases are TGTGCCAGCAGCTTGGGGCCAGGGGGCCAGGAGACCCAGTACTTC. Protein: CASSLGPGGQETQYF.

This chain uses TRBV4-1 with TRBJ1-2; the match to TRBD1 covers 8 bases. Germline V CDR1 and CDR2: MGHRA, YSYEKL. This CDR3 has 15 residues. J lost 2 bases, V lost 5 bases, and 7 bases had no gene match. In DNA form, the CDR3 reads TGCGCCAGCAGCAAAGGACAGGGTGGAAACTATGGCTACACCTTC. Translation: CASSKGQGGNYGYTF.

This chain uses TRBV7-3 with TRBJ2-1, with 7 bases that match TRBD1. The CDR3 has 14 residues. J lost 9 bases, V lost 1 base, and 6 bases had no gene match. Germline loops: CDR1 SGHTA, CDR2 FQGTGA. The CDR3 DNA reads TGTGCCAGCAGCTTAAAAGGGACAGCCGGTGAGCAGTTCTTC. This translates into CASSLKGTAGEQFF.

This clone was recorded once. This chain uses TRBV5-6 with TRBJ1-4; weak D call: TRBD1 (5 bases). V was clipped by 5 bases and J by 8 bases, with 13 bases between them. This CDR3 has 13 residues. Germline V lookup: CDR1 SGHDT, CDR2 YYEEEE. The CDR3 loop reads CASSRDLGEKLFF. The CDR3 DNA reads TGTGCCAGCAGTCGGGACTTGGGGGAAAAACTGTTTTTT.

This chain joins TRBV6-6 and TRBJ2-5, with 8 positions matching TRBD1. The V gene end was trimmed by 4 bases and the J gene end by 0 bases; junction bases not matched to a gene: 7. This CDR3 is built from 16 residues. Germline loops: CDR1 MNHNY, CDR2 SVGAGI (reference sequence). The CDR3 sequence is CASSFGQGAYQETQYF. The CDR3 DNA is TGTGCCAGCAGTTTCGGACAGGGTGCTTACCAAGAGACCCAGTACTTC.

The CDR3 sequence is CASSLGLGGHTDTQYF. DNA for the CDR3: TGCGCCAGCAGCTTGGGGTTAGGAGGGCACACAGATACGCAGTATTTT. This chain joins TRBV5-1 and TRBJ2-3; D perhaps matches TRBD2 (6 bases). V was trimmed by 0 bases and J by 2 bases, leaving 13 bases between them. CDR1 SGHRS and CDR2 YFSETQ come from the germline V gene. CDR3 length: 16 residues.

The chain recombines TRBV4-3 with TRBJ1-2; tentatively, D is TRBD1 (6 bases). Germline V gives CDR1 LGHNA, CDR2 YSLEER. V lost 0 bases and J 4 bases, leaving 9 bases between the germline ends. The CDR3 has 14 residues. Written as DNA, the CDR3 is TGCGCCAGCAGCCAAGAACAGGGTAGCTATGGCTACACCTTC. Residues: CASSQEQGSYGYTF.